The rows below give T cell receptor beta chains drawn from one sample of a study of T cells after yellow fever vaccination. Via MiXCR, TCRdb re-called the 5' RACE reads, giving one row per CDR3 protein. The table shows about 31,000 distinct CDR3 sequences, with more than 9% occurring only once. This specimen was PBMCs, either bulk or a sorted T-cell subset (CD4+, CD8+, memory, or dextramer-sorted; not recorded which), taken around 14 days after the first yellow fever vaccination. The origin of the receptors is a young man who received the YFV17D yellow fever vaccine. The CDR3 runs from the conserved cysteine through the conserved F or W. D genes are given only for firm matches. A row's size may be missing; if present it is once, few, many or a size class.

CDR3 protein: CASSEEGTSGGGDTQYF
CDR3 DNA: TGTGCCAGCAGTGAGGAGGGGACTAGCGGAGGTGGGGATACGCAGTATTTT
clone size: many
D gene: TRBD2
V gene: TRBV25-1
J gene: TRBJ2-3

CDR3 protein: CASSDGTGGAYGYTF
CDR3 DNA: TGTGCCAGCAGTGATGGGACAGGGGGCGCCTATGGCTACACCTTC
clone size: many
D gene: TRBD1
V gene: TRBV25-1
J gene: TRBJ1-2

CDR3 protein: CASSQGGDEQYF
CDR3 DNA: TGCGCCAGCAGCCAAGGAGGGGACGAGCAGTACTTC
clone size: many
D gene: -
V gene: TRBV4-3
J gene: TRBJ2-7

CDR3 protein: CASTKRRDASTDTQYF
CDR3 DNA: TGTGCCAGCACCAAACGCCGGGACGCCAGCACAGATACGCAGTATTTT
clone size: many
D gene: -
V gene: TRBV7-2
J gene: TRBJ2-3

CDR3 protein: CASSLVATNEKLFF
CDR3 DNA: TGCGCCAGCAGCTTGGTCGCAACTAATGAAAAACTGTTTTTT
clone size: many
D gene: -
V gene: TRBV5-1
J gene: TRBJ1-4

CDR3 protein: CASSVAGGTDTQYF
CDR3 DNA: TGTGCCAGCAGTGTTGCGGGGGGCACAGATACGCAGTATTTT
clone size: -
D gene: TRBD2
V gene: TRBV6-1
J gene: TRBJ2-3

CDR3 protein: CAISARPGQSSGNTIYF
CDR3 DNA: TGTGCCATCAGTGCTAGGCCGGGACAGAGCTCTGGAAACACCATATATTTT
clone size: many
D gene: TRBD1
V gene: TRBV10-3
J gene: TRBJ1-3

CDR3 protein: CASSSARGLRTEAFF
CDR3 DNA: TGTGCCAGCAGTAGCGCGAGGGGGTTAAGGACTGAAGCTTTCTTT
clone size: many
D gene: -
V gene: TRBV12-3/TRBV12-4
J gene: TRBJ1-1

CDR3 protein: CASTLGAGEGTQYF
CDR3 DNA: TGTGCCAGCACCCTTGGGGCGGGGGAGGGGACCCAGTACTTC
clone size: many
D gene: TRBD2
V gene: TRBV12-3/TRBV12-4
J gene: TRBJ2-5

CDR3 protein: CASSLILATQETQYF
CDR3 DNA: TGCGCCAGCAGCTTGATCTTGGCAACTCAAGAGACCCAGTACTTC
clone size: many
D gene: -
V gene: TRBV5-1
J gene: TRBJ2-5

CDR3 protein: CSARDPAGGGGGQPQHF
CDR3 DNA: TGCAGTGCTAGAGACCCTGCGGGGGGAGGGGGAGGTCAGCCCCAGCATTTT
clone size: many
D gene: -
V gene: TRBV20-1
J gene: TRBJ1-5

CDR3 protein: CASSQLRGANTGELFF
CDR3 DNA: TGTGCCAGCAGCCAACTTCGGGGTGCGAACACCGGGGAGCTGTTTTTT
clone size: few
D gene: -
V gene: TRBV14
J gene: TRBJ2-2

CDR3 protein: CATLAGSTDTQYF
CDR3 DNA: TGTGCCACCCTAGCGGGAAGCACAGATACGCAGTATTTT
clone size: many
D gene: TRBD2
V gene: TRBV12-3/TRBV12-4
J gene: TRBJ2-3

CDR3 protein: CASSVAGGQETQYF
CDR3 DNA: TGTGCCAGCAGCGTAGCGGGGGGCCAAGAGACCCAGTACTTC
clone size: many
D gene: TRBD2
V gene: TRBV9
J gene: TRBJ2-5

CDR3 protein: CASSVDQGETDTQYF
CDR3 DNA: TGTGCCAGCAGTGTGGACCAGGGAGAAACAGATACGCAGTATTTT
clone size: medium-sized
D gene: -
V gene: TRBV2
J gene: TRBJ2-3

CDR3 protein: CASGQDYGYTF
CDR3 DNA: TGTGCCAGCGGACAGGACTATGGCTACACCTTC
clone size: many
D gene: TRBD1
V gene: TRBV7-2
J gene: TRBJ1-2

CDR3 protein: CSASTFKSGGSREKLFF
CDR3 DNA: TGCAGTGCTAGTACCTTTAAGTCAGGGGGATCCCGTGAAAAACTGTTTTTT
clone size: -
D gene: TRBD1
V gene: TRBV20-1
J gene: TRBJ1-4

CDR3 protein: CASSRESRDAYNEQFF
CDR3 DNA: TGTGCCAGCAGCCGGGAGTCCAGGGACGCCTACAATGAGCAGTTCTTC
clone size: few
D gene: -
V gene: TRBV7-2
J gene: TRBJ2-1

CDR3 protein: CASSQFVSSYEQYF
CDR3 DNA: TGCGCCAGCAGCCAGTTTGTGAGCTCCTACGAGCAGTACTTC
clone size: many
D gene: -
V gene: TRBV4-3
J gene: TRBJ2-7

CDR3 protein: CASSTWGTDTGELFF
CDR3 DNA: TGTGCCAGCAGCACATGGGGTACGGACACCGGGGAGCTGTTTTTT
clone size: many
D gene: -
V gene: TRBV5-5
J gene: TRBJ2-2

CDR3 protein: CASSQVRGADTQYF
CDR3 DNA: TGTGCCAGCAGCCAAGTACGAGGGGCGGATACGCAGTATTTT
clone size: many
D gene: -
V gene: TRBV3-1
J gene: TRBJ2-3

CDR3 protein: CASSQLAGSSYNEQFF
CDR3 DNA: TGTGCCAGCAGCCAACTAGCGGGGTCCTCCTACAATGAGCAGTTCTTC
clone size: many
D gene: TRBD2
V gene: TRBV3-1
J gene: TRBJ2-1

CDR3 protein: CASSSYQDETQYF
CDR3 DNA: TGTGCCAGCAGTTCATATCAGGACGAGACCCAGTACTTC
clone size: many
D gene: -
V gene: TRBV12-3/TRBV12-4
J gene: TRBJ2-5

CDR3 protein: CASSLGYRSPLHF
CDR3 DNA: TGTGCCAGCAGCCTCGGTTATCGGTCACCCCTCCACTTT
clone size: many
D gene: -
V gene: TRBV6-5
J gene: TRBJ1-6

CDR3 protein: CASSPRTGEAFF
CDR3 DNA: TGTGCCAGTAGTCCGCGGACAGGAGAAGCTTTCTTT
clone size: many
D gene: TRBD1
V gene: TRBV19
J gene: TRBJ1-1

CDR3 protein: CATSRDLVNSDTQYF
CDR3 DNA: TGTGCCACCAGCAGAGATCTCGTCAACTCAGATACGCAGTATTTT
clone size: many
D gene: -
V gene: TRBV15
J gene: TRBJ2-3

CDR3 protein: CASSFILQGGRGNTGELFF
CDR3 DNA: TGCGCCAGCAGCTTCATATTACAGGGGGGCAGAGGAAACACCGGGGAGCTGTTTTTT
clone size: many
D gene: TRBD1
V gene: TRBV5-1
J gene: TRBJ2-2

CDR3 protein: CSAARNTEAFF
CDR3 DNA: TGCAGTGCCGCACGGAACACTGAAGCTTTCTTT
clone size: medium-sized
D gene: -
V gene: TRBV20-1
J gene: TRBJ1-1

CDR3 protein: CASSLAGTQRGYTF
CDR3 DNA: TGTGCCAGCAGCTTGGCCGGGACACAAAGAGGCTACACCTTC
clone size: many
D gene: -
V gene: TRBV5-5
J gene: TRBJ1-2

CDR3 protein: CATIRGGLFRHEQFF
CDR3 DNA: TGTGCCACCATCCGGGGGGGGTTATTTCGCCATGAGCAGTTCTTC
clone size: many
D gene: TRBD2
V gene: TRBV7-2
J gene: TRBJ2-1

CDR3 protein: CSARDPMTGNYGYTF
CDR3 DNA: TGCAGTGCTAGAGACCCTATGACAGGGAACTATGGCTACACCTTC
clone size: medium-sized
D gene: TRBD1
V gene: TRBV20-1
J gene: TRBJ1-2

CDR3 protein: CASSWRFSNQPQHF
CDR3 DNA: TGTGCCAGTAGTTGGAGGTTTAGCAATCAGCCCCAGCATTTT
clone size: many
D gene: -
V gene: TRBV19
J gene: TRBJ1-5

CDR3 protein: CASSFLDRNTEAFF
CDR3 DNA: TGCGCCAGCAGCTTTTTGGACAGGAACACTGAAGCTTTCTTT
clone size: many
D gene: -
V gene: TRBV5-1
J gene: TRBJ1-1

CDR3 protein: CASSRDTGNTIYF
CDR3 DNA: TGTGCCAGCAGCCGGGACACTGGAAACACCATATATTTT
clone size: many
D gene: -
V gene: TRBV9
J gene: TRBJ1-3

CDR3 protein: CASSQTDSNQPQHF
CDR3 DNA: TGTGCCAGCAGTCAGACGGATAGCAATCAGCCCCAGCATTTT
clone size: many
D gene: -
V gene: TRBV25-1
J gene: TRBJ1-5

CDR3 protein: CASSFIQGNAFF
CDR3 DNA: TGTGCCAGCAGTTTTATCCAGGGAAATGCTTTCTTT
clone size: many
D gene: -
V gene: TRBV12-3/TRBV12-4
J gene: TRBJ1-1

CDR3 protein: CASSPGRPWPQHF
CDR3 DNA: TGTGCCAGCAGTCCCGGACGGCCGTGGCCCCAGCATTTT
clone size: many
D gene: -
V gene: TRBV12-3/TRBV12-4
J gene: TRBJ1-5

CDR3 protein: CASSEVPGWDTQYF
CDR3 DNA: TGTGCCAGCAGTGAAGTGCCAGGATGGGATACGCAGTATTTT
clone size: medium-sized
D gene: -
V gene: TRBV2
J gene: TRBJ2-3

CDR3 protein: CASSLDSSGMGNQPQHF
CDR3 DNA: TGTGCCAGCAGCTTAGATTCTTCAGGGATGGGCAATCAGCCCCAGCATTTT
clone size: many
D gene: -
V gene: TRBV7-8
J gene: TRBJ1-5

CDR3 protein: CASSLAEGGIQETQYF
CDR3 DNA: TGCGCCAGCAGCTTGGCCGAGGGGGGGATCCAAGAGACCCAGTACTTC
clone size: many
D gene: -
V gene: TRBV5-1
J gene: TRBJ2-5

CDR3 protein: CASSQDWGLYADTQYF
CDR3 DNA: TGTGCCAGCAGCCAAGATTGGGGGTTATACGCAGATACGCAGTATTTT
clone size: many
D gene: -
V gene: TRBV3-1
J gene: TRBJ2-3

CDR3 protein: CASSPGLAADTQYF
CDR3 DNA: TGCGCCAGCAGCCCTGGACTAGCTGCAGATACGCAGTATTTT
clone size: many
D gene: TRBD2
V gene: TRBV5-1
J gene: TRBJ2-3

CDR3 protein: CASSLVGLNTGELFF
CDR3 DNA: TGTGCCAGCAGCTTGGTGGGGCTGAACACCGGGGAGCTGTTTTTT
clone size: many
D gene: -
V gene: TRBV5-5
J gene: TRBJ2-2

CDR3 protein: CASSLRPVDPPQHF
CDR3 DNA: TGTGCCAGCAGTTTGAGGCCGGTCGATCCGCCCCAGCATTTT
clone size: many
D gene: -
V gene: TRBV12-3/TRBV12-4
J gene: TRBJ1-5

CDR3 protein: CASSRDAGYEQYF
CDR3 DNA: TGTGCCAGCAGCCGGGACGCCGGATACGAGCAGTACTTC
clone size: many
D gene: -
V gene: TRBV7-3
J gene: TRBJ2-7

CDR3 protein: CSARTGSSYNSPLHF
CDR3 DNA: TGCAGCGCCCGGACAGGGAGCTCCTATAATTCACCCCTCCACTTT
clone size: many
D gene: TRBD1
V gene: TRBV29-1
J gene: TRBJ1-6

CDR3 protein: CASSSEDSRYEQYF
CDR3 DNA: TGTGCCAGCAGTTCAGAGGACAGCCGATACGAGCAGTACTTC
clone size: many
D gene: -
V gene: TRBV12-3/TRBV12-4
J gene: TRBJ2-7

CDR3 protein: CASSRASVGDEQFF
CDR3 DNA: TGTGCCAGTAGTAGGGCTAGCGTGGGGGATGAGCAGTTCTTC
clone size: many
D gene: -
V gene: TRBV19
J gene: TRBJ2-1

CDR3 protein: CASSQVPREAEAFF
CDR3 DNA: TGTGCCAGCAGCCAAGTCCCTCGTGAGGCTGAAGCTTTCTTT
clone size: many
D gene: -
V gene: TRBV3-1
J gene: TRBJ1-1

CDR3 protein: CASSRLADNTGELFF
CDR3 DNA: TGTGCCAGCTCACGACTAGCGGATAACACCGGGGAGCTGTTTTTT
clone size: many
D gene: TRBD2
V gene: TRBV18
J gene: TRBJ2-2

CDR3 protein: CSARSPLGYGYTF
CDR3 DNA: TGCAGTGCTAGATCACCCTTAGGCTATGGCTACACCTTC
clone size: many
D gene: -
V gene: TRBV20-1
J gene: TRBJ1-2